This T cell receptor beta chain was captured in a study of beta chain features in type 1 diabetes. Trimming removed 2 bases from V and 0 bases from J; junction bases left unmatched: 8. Germline CDR1 and CDR2: SGHTA and FQGTGA. The CDR3 runs 18 residues. One heparinised draw of blood, averaging approximately 110 mL, came from each donor. Purity of each sorted population was above 95%. cDNA synthesis used the whole RNA isolate, giving expressed TCRB sequences. The repertoire was sequenced with immunoSEQ multiplex PCR; TCRdb's copy has only in-frame clones and lacks some. The table lists around 160,000 clones, 8.5% to 10% of them singletons, with 0.7% in the top ten. Study-wide results and caveats: Moderately but significantly shorter TCRB CDR3s were found in Type 1 diabetes patients in all four CD4+ subsets.

This clone showed up just a few times. The target antigen is unknown. V and J are TRBV7-3 and TRBJ2-1, with 9 bases identical to TRBD2. What was sequenced was central memory CD4+ T cells from blood. The clonotype comes from a woman aged 25 to 39 with type 1 diabetes. The CDR3 region is CASSLVGSGRGSYNEQFF. For the CDR3, the DNA is TGTGCCAGCAGCTTAGTTGGTAGCGGGAGAGGCTCCTACAATGAGCAGTTCTTC.